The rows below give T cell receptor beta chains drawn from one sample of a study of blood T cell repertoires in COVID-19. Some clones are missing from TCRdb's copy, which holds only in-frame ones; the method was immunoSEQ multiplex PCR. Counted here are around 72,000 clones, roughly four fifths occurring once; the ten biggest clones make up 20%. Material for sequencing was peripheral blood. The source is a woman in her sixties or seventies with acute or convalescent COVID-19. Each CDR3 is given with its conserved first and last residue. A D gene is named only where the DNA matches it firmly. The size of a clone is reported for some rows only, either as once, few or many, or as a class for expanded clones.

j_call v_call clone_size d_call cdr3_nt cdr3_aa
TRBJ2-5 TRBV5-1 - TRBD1 TGCGCCAGCAGCTTGACAGGGGACCATAGAGAGACCCAGTACTTC CASSLTGDHRETQYF
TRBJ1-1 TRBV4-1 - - TGCGCCAGCAGCGGTTTACAGGGCGGCAACACTGAAGCTTTCTTT CASSGLQGGNTEAFF
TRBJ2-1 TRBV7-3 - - TGTGCCAGCAGCGCCGACTCCGCCAATGAGCAGTTCTTC CASSADSANEQFF
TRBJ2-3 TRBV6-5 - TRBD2 TGTGCCAGCAAACTAGCGGGAAGGGCAGATACGCAGTATTTT CASKLAGRADTQYF
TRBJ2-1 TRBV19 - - TGTGCCAGCTCGGGATTCCGAGGGAATGAGCAGTTCTTC CASSGFRGNEQFF
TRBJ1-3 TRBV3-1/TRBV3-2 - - TGTGCCAGCAGCCGAACAGGTTACTCTGGAAACACCATATATTTT CASSRTGYSGNTIYF
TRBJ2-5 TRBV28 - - TGTGCCAGCAGTCGTGCCCGCAGCCAAGAGACCCAGTACTTC CASSRARSQETQYF
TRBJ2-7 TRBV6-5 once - TGTGCCAGCAGTACATCTAGGACCTACGAGCAGTACTTC CASSTSRTYEQYF
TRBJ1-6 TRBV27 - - TGTGCCAGCAGTTTAACACCGTTCTCGAATAATTCACCCCTCCACTTT CASSLTPFSNNSPLHF
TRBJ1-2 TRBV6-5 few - TGTGCCAGCAGTTACGACACAGGGAGTAGCGACTATGGCTACACCTTC CASSYDTGSSDYGYTF
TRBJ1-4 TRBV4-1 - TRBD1 TGCGCCAGCAGCCAGGTTCGAGACAGGGGTGAAAAACTGTTTTTT CASSQVRDRGEKLFF
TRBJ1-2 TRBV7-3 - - TGTGCCAGCAGCTTAACGGTTGGGGGCGAGGGTGGCTACACCTTC CASSLTVGGEGGYTF
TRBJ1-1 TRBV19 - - TGTGCCAGTACCCTACGGTCCGTGAACACTGAAGCTTTCTTT CASTLRSVNTEAFF
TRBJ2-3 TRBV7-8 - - TGTGCCAGCAGCTTAAGGAGCGGCACAGATACGCAGTATTTT CASSLRSGTDTQYF
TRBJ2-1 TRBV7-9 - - TGTGCCAGCTACGGGAGTCTAGATGAGCAGTTCTTC CASYGSLDEQFF
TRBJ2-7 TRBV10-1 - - TGCGCCAGCAGTCGGAACAGGGTGGGTTACGAGCAGTACTTC CASSRNRVGYEQYF
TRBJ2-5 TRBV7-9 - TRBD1 TGTGCCAGCAGCTTTTATGGGACAGGGTTAGAGACCCAGTACTTC CASSFYGTGLETQYF
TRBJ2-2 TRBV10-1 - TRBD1 TGCGCCAGCAGTGCCAGGGGGCAGACCGGGGAGCTGTTTTTT CASSARGQTGELFF
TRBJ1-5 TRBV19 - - TGTGCCAGTAGTATAGCGGAGGGAGGGTTTCAGCCCCAGCATTTT CASSIAEGGFQPQHF
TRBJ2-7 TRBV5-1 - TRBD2 TGCGCCAGCACCCCCGAAGCTAGCGGTGGTTACGAGCAGTACTTC CASTPEASGGYEQYF
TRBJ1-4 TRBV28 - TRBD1 TGTGCCAGCAGTTTCCCGGACAGGGGGCGTTCTAATGAAAAACTGTTTTTT CASSFPDRGRSNEKLFF
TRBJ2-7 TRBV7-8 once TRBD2 TGTGCCAGCAAGAAATTAGCGGGGGGGGAATACGAGCAGTACTTC CASKKLAGGEYEQYF
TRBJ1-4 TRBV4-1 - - TGCGCCAGCAGCCAAGAATGGAGTAAGAAAGGACTGTTTTTT CASSQEWSKKGLFF
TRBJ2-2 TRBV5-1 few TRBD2 TGCGCCAGCAGCTTGGCCTTGGCTAGCGGGCCCACCGGGGAGCTGTTTTTT CASSLALASGPTGELFF
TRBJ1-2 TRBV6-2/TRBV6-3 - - TGTGCCAGCAGTTCTACGGGGGGCTACACCTTC CASSSTGGYTF
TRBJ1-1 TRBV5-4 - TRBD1 TGTGCCAGCAGCAGGTCAGGGGGGCAGGTGAACACTGAAGCTTTCTTT CASSRSGGQVNTEAFF
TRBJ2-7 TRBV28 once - TGTGCCAGCAGTCCGTACTCCCAGGGGTCCTACGAGCAGTACTTC CASSPYSQGSYEQYF
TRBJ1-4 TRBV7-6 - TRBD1 TGTGCCAGCAGCTTATTTGCGGGACAGGGTGGTGAAAAACTGTTTTTT CASSLFAGQGGEKLFF
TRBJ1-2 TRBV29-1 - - TGCAGCGTTGTCGACTCAAATAACTATGGCTACACCTTC CSVVDSNNYGYTF
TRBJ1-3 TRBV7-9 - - TGTGCCAGCAGCTTAGGACAGGTCCTCTCTGGAAACACCATATATTTT CASSLGQVLSGNTIYF
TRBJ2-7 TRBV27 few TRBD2 TGTGCCAGCAGTTCCGGACTAGCGAGAGCCTACGAGCAGTACTTC CASSSGLARAYEQYF
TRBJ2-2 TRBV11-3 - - TGTGCCAGCAGCTTCGGGGTTGAGAACACCGGGGAGCTGTTTTTT CASSFGVENTGELFF
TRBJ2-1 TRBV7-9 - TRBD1 TGTGCCAGCAGCCAACGGACAGGGGCTGGGAATGAGCAGTTCTTC CASSQRTGAGNEQFF
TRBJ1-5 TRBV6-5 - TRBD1 TGTGCCAGCAAAGCGGACAGGGTTAGCAATCAGCCCCAGCATTTT CASKADRVSNQPQHF
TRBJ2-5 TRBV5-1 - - TGCGCCAGCAGCGGGGGCTTGGGGGAGACCCAGTACTTC CASSGGLGETQYF
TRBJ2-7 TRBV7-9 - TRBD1 TGTGCCAGCAGCTCCCCGGGACAGGGGGAGTACGAGCAGTACTTC CASSSPGQGEYEQYF
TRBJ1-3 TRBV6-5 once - TGTGCCACCAACCGACAGGACTCTGGAAACACCATATATTTT CATNRQDSGNTIYF
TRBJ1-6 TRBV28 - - TGTGCCAGCAGGGACAGTAATTCACCCCTCCACTTT CASRDSNSPLHF
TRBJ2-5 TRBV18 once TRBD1 TGTGCCAGCTCACTTAAGGGACAGCAAGAGACCCAGTACTTC CASSLKGQQETQYF
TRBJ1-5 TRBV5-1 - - TGCGCCAGCAGCTATCAACAGGGCAATCAGCCCCAGCATTTT CASSYQQGNQPQHF
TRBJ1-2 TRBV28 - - TGTGCCAGCAGTGTTAATTATGGCTACACCTTC CASSVNYGYTF
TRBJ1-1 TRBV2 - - TGTGCCAGCACCCAGGGCTGGGTGGGAACTGAAGCTTTCTTT CASTQGWVGTEAFF
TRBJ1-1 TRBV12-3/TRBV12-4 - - TGTGCCAGCAGTTTAGTTGGCAGAGAAGCTTTCTTT CASSLVGREAFF
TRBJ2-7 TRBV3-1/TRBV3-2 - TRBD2 TGTGCCAGCAGCCGCCGACTAGCGGGCCCCTACGAGCAGTACTTC CASSRRLAGPYEQYF
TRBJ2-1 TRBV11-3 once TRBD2 TGTGCCAGCAGACCTAGCGGGAGGGCCCGGAATGAGCAGTTCTTC CASRPSGRARNEQFF
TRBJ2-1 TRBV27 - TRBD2 TGTGCCAGCAGTTTTCGGATCTACCTAGCGGGAGGGGAGAATGAGCAGTTCTTC CASSFRIYLAGGENEQFF
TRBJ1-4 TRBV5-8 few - TGTGCCAGCAGCTTGGGTGCCAGGGGTGGTGAAAAACTGTTTTTT CASSLGARGGEKLFF
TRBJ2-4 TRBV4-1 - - TGCGCCAGCAGCCAAGATGGGCAGGGGAGAGGAGCCAAAAACATTCAGTACTTC CASSQDGQGRGAKNIQYF
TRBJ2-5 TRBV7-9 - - TGTGCCAGCAGTCTCGGGACATTAGAGACCCAGTACTTC CASSLGTLETQYF